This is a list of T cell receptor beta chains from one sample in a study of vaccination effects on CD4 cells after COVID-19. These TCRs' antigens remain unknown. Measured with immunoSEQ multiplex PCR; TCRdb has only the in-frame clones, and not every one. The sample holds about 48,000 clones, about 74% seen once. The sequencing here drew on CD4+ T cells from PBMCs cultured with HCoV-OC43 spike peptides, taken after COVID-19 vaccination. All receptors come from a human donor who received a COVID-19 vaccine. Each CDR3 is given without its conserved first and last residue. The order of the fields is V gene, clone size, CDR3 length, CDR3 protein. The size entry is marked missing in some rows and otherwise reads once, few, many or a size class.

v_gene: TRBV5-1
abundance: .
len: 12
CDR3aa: ASSEGQGGQPQH

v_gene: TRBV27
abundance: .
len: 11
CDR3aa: ASSLGHRETQY

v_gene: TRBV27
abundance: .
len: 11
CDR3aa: ASSPTTGVEQY

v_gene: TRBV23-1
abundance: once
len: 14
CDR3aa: ASSHQAGQGGYEQY

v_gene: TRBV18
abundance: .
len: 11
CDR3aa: ASSLTAEEKLF

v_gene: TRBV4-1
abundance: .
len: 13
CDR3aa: ASSQASGNTGELF

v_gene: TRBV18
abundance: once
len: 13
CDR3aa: ASSLGQGSYNEQF

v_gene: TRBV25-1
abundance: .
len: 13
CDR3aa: ASSPLGQGLRGYT

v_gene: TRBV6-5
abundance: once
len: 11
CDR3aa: ASTSGGAREQY

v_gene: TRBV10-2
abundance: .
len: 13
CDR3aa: ASSIRTGRSSEAF

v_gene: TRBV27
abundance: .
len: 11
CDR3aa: ASRRDSNSPLH

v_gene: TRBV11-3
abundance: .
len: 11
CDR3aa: ASSSEFPGELF

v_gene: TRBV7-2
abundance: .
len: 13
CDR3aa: ASSFTSGQGNGYT

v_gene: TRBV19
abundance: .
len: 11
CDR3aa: ACRGAGYTEAF

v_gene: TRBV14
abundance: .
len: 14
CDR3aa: ASSPDSVIFTDTQY

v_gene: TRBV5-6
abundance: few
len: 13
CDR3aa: ASSLGGRVNTEAF

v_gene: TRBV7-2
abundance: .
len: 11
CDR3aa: ASSPDSFYEQY

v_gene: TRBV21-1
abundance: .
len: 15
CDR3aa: ASSKARTGDGRETQY

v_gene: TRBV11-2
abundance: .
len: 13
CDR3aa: ASSPIRMNTGELF

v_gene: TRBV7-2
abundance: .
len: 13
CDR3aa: ASSLYSGTGYEQY

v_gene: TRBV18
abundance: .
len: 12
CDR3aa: ASSDRDYNQPQH

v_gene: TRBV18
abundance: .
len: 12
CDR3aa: ASSPRAENEKLF

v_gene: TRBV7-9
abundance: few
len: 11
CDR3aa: ASSLTLGNTIY

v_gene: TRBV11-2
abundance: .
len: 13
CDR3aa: ASSVDTGFPGELF

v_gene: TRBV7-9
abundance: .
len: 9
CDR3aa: ASSRTDTQY

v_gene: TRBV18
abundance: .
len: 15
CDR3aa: ASSPPPYRAANEKLF

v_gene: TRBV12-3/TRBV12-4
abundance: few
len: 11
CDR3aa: ASSLISGSEAF

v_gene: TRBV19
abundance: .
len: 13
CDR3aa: ASSGTHSGANVLT

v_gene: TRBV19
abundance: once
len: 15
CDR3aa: ASSIRKTSGLKNIQY

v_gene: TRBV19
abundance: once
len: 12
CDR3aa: ASRRDRASYEQY

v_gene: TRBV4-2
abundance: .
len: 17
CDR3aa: ASSQLLAGGGSYTDTQY

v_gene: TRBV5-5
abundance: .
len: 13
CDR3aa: ASSFPPGLQETQY

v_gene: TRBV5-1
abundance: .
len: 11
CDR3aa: ASTKPGVTEAF

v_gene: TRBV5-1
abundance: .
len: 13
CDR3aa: ASSLGAGRLYEQF

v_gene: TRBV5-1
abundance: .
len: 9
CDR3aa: ASSWEGEQF

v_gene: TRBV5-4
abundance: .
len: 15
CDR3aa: ASSLDPDSGSTDTQY

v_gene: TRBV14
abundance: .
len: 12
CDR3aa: ASSPTGGNEKLF

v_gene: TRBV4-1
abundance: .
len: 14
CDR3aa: ASSQLTGYSNQPQH

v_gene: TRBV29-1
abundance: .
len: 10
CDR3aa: SVLVGGTTIY

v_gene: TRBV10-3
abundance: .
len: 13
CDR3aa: AISESRERQETQY

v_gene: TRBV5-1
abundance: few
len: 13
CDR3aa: ASSLGLRGQETQY

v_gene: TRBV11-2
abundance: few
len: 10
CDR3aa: ASSLEKGEQF

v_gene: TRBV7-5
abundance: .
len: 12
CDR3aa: ARSLEVSSYEQY

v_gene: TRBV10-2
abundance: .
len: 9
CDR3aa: ASMERGEQF

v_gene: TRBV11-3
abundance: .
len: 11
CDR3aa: ASSWDLNTEAF

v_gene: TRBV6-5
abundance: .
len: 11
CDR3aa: ASSSGGLYGYT

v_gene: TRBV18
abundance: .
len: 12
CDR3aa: ASSPPGGPDTQY

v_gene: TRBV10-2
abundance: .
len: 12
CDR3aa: ASSEVGYNSPLH

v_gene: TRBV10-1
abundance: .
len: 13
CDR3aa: ASSEGFGGNQPQH

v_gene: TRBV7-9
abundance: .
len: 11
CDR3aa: ASSLPPLETQY

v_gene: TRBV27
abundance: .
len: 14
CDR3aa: ASSIAGGGAYNEQF

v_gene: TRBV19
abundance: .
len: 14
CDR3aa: ASSLNPGQSNTEAF

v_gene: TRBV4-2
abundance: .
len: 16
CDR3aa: ASSQVYQGGSSNQPQH

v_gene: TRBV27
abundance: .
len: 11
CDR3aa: ASSLRGNTEAF